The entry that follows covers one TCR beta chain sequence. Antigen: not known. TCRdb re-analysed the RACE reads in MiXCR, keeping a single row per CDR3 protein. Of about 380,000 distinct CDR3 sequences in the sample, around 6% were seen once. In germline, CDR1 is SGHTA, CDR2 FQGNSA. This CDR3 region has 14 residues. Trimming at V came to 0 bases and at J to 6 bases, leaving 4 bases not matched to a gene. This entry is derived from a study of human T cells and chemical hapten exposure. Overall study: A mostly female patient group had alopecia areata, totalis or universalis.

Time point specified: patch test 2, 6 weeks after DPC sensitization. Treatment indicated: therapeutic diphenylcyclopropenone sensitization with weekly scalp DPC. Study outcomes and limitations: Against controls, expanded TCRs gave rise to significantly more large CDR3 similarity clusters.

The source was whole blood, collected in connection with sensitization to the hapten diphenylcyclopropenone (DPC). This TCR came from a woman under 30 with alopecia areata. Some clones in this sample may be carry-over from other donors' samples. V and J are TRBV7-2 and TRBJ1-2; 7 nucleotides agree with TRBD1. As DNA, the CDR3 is TGTGCCAGCAGCTTAGCGCAGACAGGGAATGGCTACACCTTC. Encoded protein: CASSLAQTGNGYTF.